A selection of T cell receptor beta chains follows, all from one sample in a study of blood T cell repertoires in COVID-19. Clones were sequenced by immunoSEQ multiplex PCR, and TCRdb holds only the in-frame ones, with some missing. The sample has approximately 69,000 clones, 70% to 90% seen once; the top ten hold 9.5% to 15%. Sequencing input: peripheral blood. These receptors were collected from a human donor in a cohort sampled during active COVID-19. CDR3s include the opening cysteine and the closing phenylalanine or tryptophan. A D gene is named only where the DNA matches it firmly. Size values are once, few and many counts, or a class for expanded clones, and some rows have none.

len: 11
j_gene: TRBJ2-7
abundance: .
v_gene: TRBV12-3/TRBV12-4
d_gene: .
CDR3aa: CASSFTGEQYF
CDR3nt: TGTGCCAGCAGTTTCACCGGCGAGCAGTACTTC

len: 15
j_gene: TRBJ2-7
abundance: .
v_gene: TRBV5-6
d_gene: TRBD1
CDR3aa: CASSLGQGAAYEQYF
CDR3nt: TGTGCCAGCAGCTTGGGACAGGGGGCGGCCTACGAGCAGTACTTC

len: 15
j_gene: TRBJ1-5
abundance: .
v_gene: TRBV30
d_gene: TRBD1
CDR3aa: CAWSAGTGKNQPQHF
CDR3nt: TGTGCCTGGAGTGCCGGGACAGGTAAAAATCAGCCCCAGCATTTT

len: 15
j_gene: TRBJ1-1
abundance: .
v_gene: TRBV7-9
d_gene: .
CDR3aa: CASSFSPTGNTEAFF
CDR3nt: TGTGCCAGCAGCTTCAGCCCGACTGGAAACACTGAAGCTTTCTTT

len: 14
j_gene: TRBJ2-7
abundance: .
v_gene: TRBV5-6
d_gene: .
CDR3aa: CASSLGGGVYEQYF
CDR3nt: TGTGCCAGCAGCTTGGGGGGCGGGGTCTACGAGCAGTACTTC

len: 13
j_gene: TRBJ1-6
abundance: .
v_gene: TRBV30
d_gene: .
CDR3aa: CAWIDSANSPLHF
CDR3nt: TGTGCCTGGATAGACAGTGCTAATTCACCCCTCCACTTT

len: 14
j_gene: TRBJ2-2
abundance: .
v_gene: TRBV3-1/TRBV3-2
d_gene: .
CDR3aa: CASSQAGETGELFF
CDR3nt: TGTGCCAGCAGCCAAGCGGGGGAAACCGGGGAGCTGTTTTTT

len: 15
j_gene: TRBJ2-1
abundance: .
v_gene: TRBV3-1/TRBV3-2
d_gene: .
CDR3aa: CASSHSDRQFNEQFF
CDR3nt: TGTGCCAGCAGCCACTCGGACAGACAGTTCAATGAGCAGTTCTTC

len: 13
j_gene: TRBJ1-1
abundance: few
v_gene: TRBV11-2
d_gene: TRBD1
CDR3aa: CASSPTGDSEAFF
CDR3nt: TGTGCCAGCAGCCCCACAGGGGATAGTGAAGCTTTCTTT

len: 13
j_gene: TRBJ2-2
abundance: .
v_gene: TRBV6-5
d_gene: .
CDR3aa: CASTYFGAGELFF
CDR3nt: TGTGCCAGCACCTACTTCGGGGCCGGGGAGCTGTTTTTT

len: 15
j_gene: TRBJ2-5
abundance: .
v_gene: TRBV9
d_gene: TRBD2
CDR3aa: CASSVGSGEGETQYF
CDR3nt: TGTGCCAGCAGCGTAGGTAGCGGGGAGGGAGAGACCCAGTACTTC

len: 18
j_gene: TRBJ1-1
abundance: .
v_gene: TRBV25-1
d_gene: .
CDR3aa: CASSPNSGTQTMNTEAFF
CDR3nt: TGTGCCAGCAGTCCGAATTCCGGGACACAAACCATGAACACTGAAGCTTTCTTT

len: 13
j_gene: TRBJ1-2
abundance: once
v_gene: TRBV5-8
d_gene: .
CDR3aa: CASSSYPGDGYTF
CDR3nt: TGTGCCAGCAGCTCCTACCCGGGTGATGGCTACACCTTC

len: 13
j_gene: TRBJ1-2
abundance: few
v_gene: TRBV6-5
d_gene: .
CDR3aa: CASSFVGNYGYTF
CDR3nt: TGTGCCAGCAGTTTTGTTGGCAACTATGGCTACACCTTC

len: 16
j_gene: TRBJ2-1
abundance: few
v_gene: TRBV4-2
d_gene: TRBD2
CDR3aa: CASSQDVAGGYNEQFF
CDR3nt: TGTGCCAGCAGCCAAGATGTAGCGGGGGGCTACAATGAGCAGTTCTTC

len: 16
j_gene: TRBJ1-1
abundance: .
v_gene: TRBV3-1/TRBV3-2
d_gene: TRBD1
CDR3aa: CASSASAQGEITEAFF
CDR3nt: TGTGCCAGCAGTGCTAGCGCCCAGGGGGAGATCACTGAAGCTTTCTTT

len: 15
j_gene: TRBJ1-2
abundance: .
v_gene: TRBV18
d_gene: .
CDR3aa: CASSPLARPRYGYTF
CDR3nt: TGTGCCAGCTCGCCACTCGCCCGTCCCCGGTATGGCTACACCTTC

len: 16
j_gene: TRBJ2-3
abundance: .
v_gene: TRBV7-3
d_gene: TRBD2
CDR3aa: CASSPLGSGGPDTQYF
CDR3nt: TGTGCCAGCAGCCCCCTAGGTAGCGGGGGTCCGGATACGCAGTATTTT

len: 14
j_gene: TRBJ2-7
abundance: .
v_gene: TRBV30
d_gene: .
CDR3aa: CAWSVLRGINEQYF
CDR3nt: TGTGCCTGGAGTGTACTTCGGGGGATCAACGAGCAGTACTTC

len: 13
j_gene: TRBJ2-3
abundance: .
v_gene: TRBV6-5
d_gene: .
CDR3aa: CASSRTVHDTQYF
CDR3nt: TGTGCCAGCAGCCGGACAGTTCATGATACGCAGTATTTT

len: 14
j_gene: TRBJ1-1
abundance: .
v_gene: TRBV19
d_gene: .
CDR3aa: CASTRQGSRTEAFF
CDR3nt: TGTGCCAGCACCCGGCAGGGTTCCCGTACTGAAGCTTTCTTT

len: 17
j_gene: TRBJ1-3
abundance: few
v_gene: TRBV5-6
d_gene: .
CDR3aa: CASSFRGIVSSGNTIYF
CDR3nt: TGTGCCAGCAGCTTCCGAGGGATCGTTAGCTCTGGAAACACCATATATTTT

len: 14
j_gene: TRBJ1-2
abundance: once
v_gene: TRBV6-5
d_gene: TRBD1
CDR3aa: CASRPTGGSYGYTF
CDR3nt: TGTGCCAGCCGGCCGACAGGGGGCAGCTATGGCTACACCTTC

len: 16
j_gene: TRBJ1-2
abundance: .
v_gene: TRBV5-6
d_gene: TRBD1
CDR3aa: CASSRRTGATNYGYTF
CDR3nt: TGTGCCAGCAGCCGACGGACAGGGGCGACTAACTATGGCTACACCTTC

len: 13
j_gene: TRBJ2-3
abundance: .
v_gene: TRBV7-2
d_gene: .
CDR3aa: CASSSGWADTQYF
CDR3nt: TGTGCCAGCAGCTCGGGGTGGGCAGATACGCAGTATTTT

len: 16
j_gene: TRBJ1-6
abundance: .
v_gene: TRBV7-8
d_gene: .
CDR3aa: CASSRMPDRGNSPLHF
CDR3nt: TGTGCCAGCAGCCGGATGCCGGACAGAGGAAATTCACCCCTCCACTTT

len: 17
j_gene: TRBJ2-7
abundance: .
v_gene: TRBV5-5
d_gene: TRBD2
CDR3aa: CASSWAGLAGFSYEQYF
CDR3nt: TGTGCCAGCAGCTGGGCGGGACTAGCGGGCTTCTCCTACGAGCAGTACTTC

len: 18
j_gene: TRBJ2-5
abundance: .
v_gene: TRBV27
d_gene: TRBD1
CDR3aa: CASSFSGTGRLPGETQYF
CDR3nt: TGTGCCAGCAGTTTCTCCGGGACAGGGAGACTCCCCGGAGAGACCCAGTACTTC

len: 15
j_gene: TRBJ1-2
abundance: .
v_gene: TRBV19
d_gene: .
CDR3aa: CASSTYGVAGYGYTF
CDR3nt: TGTGCCAGTAGTACCTACGGCGTGGCAGGGTATGGCTACACCTTC

len: 15
j_gene: TRBJ1-2
abundance: once
v_gene: TRBV5-1
d_gene: TRBD1
CDR3aa: CASSLGDRGSGGYTF
CDR3nt: TGCGCCAGCAGCTTGGGGGACAGGGGGAGTGGAGGCTACACCTTC

len: 14
j_gene: TRBJ1-2
abundance: .
v_gene: TRBV2
d_gene: TRBD1
CDR3aa: CASSGAGTEYGYTF
CDR3nt: TGTGCCAGCAGTGGGGCCGGGACAGAGTATGGCTACACCTTC

len: 14
j_gene: TRBJ1-1
abundance: .
v_gene: TRBV5-4
d_gene: .
CDR3aa: CASSLVELNTEAFF
CDR3nt: TGTGCCAGCAGCTTGGTAGAGTTGAACACTGAAGCTTTCTTT

len: 15
j_gene: TRBJ2-1
abundance: .
v_gene: TRBV18
d_gene: TRBD1
CDR3aa: CASSRLGQTNNEQFF
CDR3nt: TGTGCCAGCTCACGACTGGGACAGACCAACAATGAGCAGTTCTTC

len: 15
j_gene: TRBJ1-2
abundance: .
v_gene: TRBV6-5
d_gene: TRBD1
CDR3aa: CASSYRDRGNYGYTF
CDR3nt: TGTGCCAGCAGTTACCGGGACAGGGGGAACTATGGCTACACCTTC

len: 18
j_gene: TRBJ2-1
abundance: few
v_gene: TRBV4-1
d_gene: TRBD2
CDR3aa: CASSLRTSGGAPFNEQFF
CDR3nt: TGCGCCAGCAGCCTCAGGACTAGCGGGGGGGCTCCATTCAATGAGCAGTTCTTC

len: 14
j_gene: TRBJ2-1
abundance: .
v_gene: TRBV7-2
d_gene: TRBD2
CDR3aa: CASSRTSGGSEQFF
CDR3nt: TGTGCCAGCAGCCGTACTAGCGGGGGGAGTGAGCAGTTCTTC

len: 16
j_gene: TRBJ2-5
abundance: .
v_gene: TRBV6-1
d_gene: TRBD1
CDR3aa: CASSDTPGQGSETQYF
CDR3nt: TGTGCCAGCAGTGATACTCCGGGACAGGGGTCAGAGACCCAGTACTTC

len: 16
j_gene: TRBJ2-3
abundance: .
v_gene: TRBV2
d_gene: TRBD2
CDR3aa: CASKSPSGGAADTQYF
CDR3nt: TGTGCCAGCAAATCCCCTAGCGGGGGGGCGGCAGATACGCAGTATTTT

len: 13
j_gene: TRBJ1-5
abundance: .
v_gene: TRBV2
d_gene: .
CDR3aa: CASSDREDQPQHF
CDR3nt: TGTGCCAGCAGTGACAGGGAAGACCAGCCCCAGCATTTT

len: 16
j_gene: TRBJ2-3
abundance: .
v_gene: TRBV7-9
d_gene: .
CDR3aa: CASSLQGTTNTDTQYF
CDR3nt: TGTGCCAGCAGCTTACAGGGAACGACCAACACAGATACGCAGTATTTT

len: 15
j_gene: TRBJ1-6
abundance: .
v_gene: TRBV7-2
d_gene: .
CDR3aa: CASSLVAGTGSPLHF
CDR3nt: TGTGCCAGCAGCTTAGTGGCAGGGACTGGGTCACCCCTCCACTTT

len: 17
j_gene: TRBJ1-1
abundance: .
v_gene: TRBV30
d_gene: .
CDR3aa: CAWSPPRPRRGNTEAFF
CDR3nt: TGTGCCTGGAGTCCTCCACGACCCCGACGGGGGAACACTGAAGCTTTCTTT

len: 17
j_gene: TRBJ1-5
abundance: .
v_gene: TRBV5-8
d_gene: TRBD1
CDR3aa: CASSHPGQGAGNQPQHF
CDR3nt: TGTGCCAGCAGCCATCCGGGACAGGGGGCTGGCAATCAGCCCCAGCATTTT